The clone carrying this T cell receptor beta chain was counted a single time. The antigen remains unidentified. One end of the junction does not line up with germline, which may come from a read error. The data originate from a study of T cells in Graves' hyperthyroidism and ophthalmopathy. There were TCR beta CDR3 regions amplified from RNA transcripts. When the TCR CDR3 underwent first-round RT-PCR, the HTBI primer set was used. TCRdb re-derived calls from the multiplex PCR reads in MiXCR, one entry per CDR3 protein. The profile shows around 760,000 distinct CDR3 sequences, around 40% of them singletons. Study-level findings and limits: For ophthalmopathy, model prediction preceded onset by a median around 7 months. In the blood, most expanded thyroid clonotypes above 0.001 appeared as well.

CDR3 size: 13 residues. Germline lookup yields CDR1 SGHVS and CDR2 FNYEAQ. Sequenced sample: blood. The chain combines TRBV7-6 with TRBJ1-1, with a possible D match to TRBD1 (6 bases). The sequence derives from a woman aged 35 to 49 with Graves' hyperthyroidism. CDR3 nucleotide sequence: TGTGCTAGCAGCTTGGGGACAAGGGCTGAAGCTTTCTTT. Translation gives CASSLGTRAEAFF.